What follows is one T cell receptor (beta chain) and its context. There are a few counts of this clonotype. Its antigen is unknown. Base qualities are not recorded, but no much larger clone differs from it by a single base. This entry is derived from a study of T cells in Graves' hyperthyroidism and ophthalmopathy (dated by TCRdb to between 2017 and 2020). At the level of the whole study: Peripheral blood was collected at initial diagnosis, before any treatment. After blood sampling, hyperthyroidism patients were treated with methimazole at a starting dose of 30 mg daily, and ophthalmopathy patients were treated with high-dose intravenous methylprednisolone. The 100 or so discovery patients were randomly split 7:3 into training and test sets. Thyroid tissue and blood T-cell repertoires from more than 5 Graves' hyperthyroidism patients were also compared in the study. TCR Vbeta CDR3 sequencing of fewer than 150 peripheral blood samples (approximately 44 ophthalmopathy, 75 or so hyperthyroidism and about 17 progressor patients) is reported in the paper. An independent validation cohort of under 20 hyperthyroidism patients and more than 15 patients who later progressed to ophthalmopathy tested prospective prediction of ophthalmopathy. To identify distinguishing TCR V-J signatures, a discovery cohort of around 100 patients was used, comprising 40 to 45 with Graves' ophthalmopathy and some 60 with stable Graves' hyperthyroidism. Study-wide conclusions, independent of this receptor: In validation, the model predicted progression to ophthalmopathy with roughly 66% sensitivity and less than 80% specificity, a median of about 6 months before onset. Blood samples also contained most of the expanded thyroid clonotypes (frequency above 0.001), which suggests that blood repertoires may reflect thyroid immune responses. Sample size was not statistically predetermined, and investigators were not blinded to group allocation. A model built on a 13 V-J signature distinguished ophthalmopathy from stable hyperthyroidism, reaching around 90% sensitivity and 81.08% specificity in cross-validation and 80%/75% in testing.

The hyperthyroidism patients were between 18 and 65 years old and newly diagnosed, with a disease duration of less than 2 months. Patients with uncontrolled infections, other autoimmune diseases, pregnancy or lactation were excluded. Diagnoses were established on the basis of clinical symptoms, serum thyroxine and TRAb, thyroid ultrasound, and orbital computed tomography. For progressor patients, blood was drawn at the first diagnosis of hyperthyroidism, before any ophthalmopathy symptoms had appeared. PBMCs were separated from approximately 9.9 ml of fresh peripheral blood using Ficoll-Paque density gradient centrifugation. Progressor patients were initially diagnosed with Graves' hyperthyroidism and developed ophthalmopathy during follow-up. Total RNA was extracted with Trizol reagent, and quality was checked on an Agilent 2100 Bioanalyzer. The TCR beta CDR3 regions were amplified from RNA transcripts. For the first round of RT-PCR on the TCR CDR3, the HTBI primer set was used together with the Qiagen OneStep RT-PCR kit. Libraries were constructed in a second round of multiplex PCR, after which size selection and purification were performed. Paired-end sequencing of the libraries was performed with 100 bp reads on an Illumina HiSeq2000. The paper's processing steps were these. SOAPnuke was used to process the raw data, with reads discarded if the reads contained adapters or uncalled bases, had a mean Phred below 15, or lacked an exact constant-primer or identifier match. COPE v1.2.5 was used to merge the high-quality paired reads, and each unique nucleotide sequence was defined as a clonotype. Clonotypes were aligned to IMGT TRBV, TRBD and TRBJ reference segments using MiTCR v1.1. The analysis included only V-J combinations with a frequency above 0.0001, which together covered 99% to 99.2% of the repertoires. The TCS score was defined as F50 (clonal expansion) divided by E x V (chaos), with BLOSUM62-based TCRdist calculated between CDR3 peptides within each V-J. Welch's t-statistics and random forest reduced approximately 520 V-J features to 13, which were used in a naive Bayes classifier (R e1071). TCRdb's own reprocessing of the public reads used fastp at Q25 and MiXCR and kept productive beta chains. Merged by CDR3 protein, the rows form single entries marked with the most common genes and DNA. The V and J calls and clone size are TCRdb's, not the authors'. For this sample the table gives 300,000 to 450,000 distinct CDR3 sequences, of which about a sixth were detected only once. 28% of the sample goes to the ten largest clones.

The receptor's source is a woman aged 18-29 years with Graves' hyperthyroidism that later progressed to Graves' ophthalmopathy. The material sequenced was blood.

The CDR3 protein is CASSLHPRQGAGELFF. At the DNA level, the sequence is TGTGCCAGCAGTCTACACCCGAGGCAGGGGGCAGGGGAGCTGTTTTTT. The chain was built from TRBV27 and TRBJ2-2; 8 bases in the middle match TRBD1. CDR1 and CDR2, per the germline V gene (reference sequence), are MNHEY and SMNVEV. After removal of 5 bases from V and 8 bases from J, the junction retains 13 bases not matched to a gene. The CDR3 spans 16 residues, from the cysteine through the phenylalanine. Solely the CDR3 DNA is kept, with 48 bases framed from the first base.